These T cell receptor beta chains were read from a single sample in a study of T cells in Graves' hyperthyroidism and ophthalmopathy. Via MiXCR, TCRdb re-called the multiplex PCR reads, giving one row per CDR3 protein. This sample has about 200,000 distinct CDR3 sequences; less than 20% occur once, and the top ten carry roughly 55%. Sequenced input: blood. These receptors all stem from a woman in her forties or fifties with Graves' hyperthyroidism. Each CDR3 is given with its conserved first and last residue. The D gene is left open where the match is weak. Rows may omit the clone size; those that give it use once, few, many or a size class.

>14|.|TRBV27|TRBJ2-1|many
CASSPPVGYNEQFF
TGTGCCAGCAGTCCGCCGGTTGGCTACAATGAGCAGTTCTTC
>9|.|TRBV29-1|TRBJ1-1|.
CSVEYEAFF
TGCAGCGTTGAATATGAAGCTTTCTTT
>16|.|TRBV4-1|TRBJ1-6|few
CASSQDGEVGTSPLHF
TGCGCCAGCAGCCAAGATGGGGAGGTTGGCACTTCACCCCTCCACTTT
>14|TRBD1|TRBV6-1|TRBJ1-4|many
CATERGQVNEKLFF
TGTGCCACCGAGAGGGGACAGGTTAATGAAAAACTGTTTTTT
>14|.|TRBV28|TRBJ1-2|few
CASSPPGGSDGYTF
TGTGCCAGCAGTCCCCCTGGGGGATCTGATGGCTACACCTTC
>14|TRBD1|TRBV6-1|TRBJ2-4|.
CASSGYRQGDIQYF
TGTGCCAGCAGTGGTTATAGACAGGGAGACATTCAGTACTTC
>12|TRBD2|TRBV20-1|TRBJ2-7|many
CSAGRANYEQYF
TGCAGTGCCGGGAGGGCCAACTACGAGCAGTACTTC
>15|TRBD1|TRBV20-1|TRBJ2-7|many
CSAHLPRDRVGEQYF
TGCAGTGCCCACCTTCCTCGGGACAGGGTTGGCGAGCAGTACTTC
>15|TRBD2|TRBV4-1|TRBJ2-3|few
CASSRTSGGSDTQYF
TGCGCCAGCAGCCGGACTAGCGGGGGTTCAGATACGCAGTATTTT
>15|.|TRBV5-1|TRBJ2-7|many
CASSGGTEIRYEQYF
TGCGCCAGCAGTGGTGGGACGGAGATACGCTACGAGCAGTACTTC
>14|TRBD1|TRBV29-1|TRBJ1-2|.
CSVGRGQGNYGYTF
TGCAGCGTTGGACGGGGACAGGGGAACTATGGCTACACCTTC
>12|.|TRBV7-8|TRBJ2-5|many
CASFWTQETQYF
TGTGCCAGCTTTTGGACCCAAGAGACCCAGTACTTC
>13|.|TRBV12-3/TRBV12-4|TRBJ2-1|many
CASRLQGANEQFF
TGTGCCAGCAGATTACAGGGTGCAAATGAGCAGTTCTTC
>15|TRBD2|TRBV20-1|TRBJ2-5|.
CSATGTSGLQETQYF
TGCAGTGCAACCGGGACTAGCGGGCTCCAAGAGACCCAGTACTTC
>14|.|TRBV2|TRBJ1-2|many
CASNIVGSLYGYTF
TGTGCCAGCAATATTGTGGGGTCTTTATATGGCTACACCTTC
>12|.|TRBV9|TRBJ2-1|many
CASSPPTHEQFF
TGTGCCAGCAGCCCACCGACCCATGAGCAGTTCTTC
>16|.|TRBV12-3/TRBV12-4|TRBJ2-6|.
CASSYFGSSGANVLTF
TGTGCCAGCAGTTATTTCGGAAGCTCTGGGGCCAACGTCCTGACTTTC
>17|.|TRBV4-1|TRBJ1-2|.
CASSQAGTTTLSYGYTF
TGCGCCAGCAGCCAAGCCGGGACAACTACCTTGAGCTATGGCTACACCTTC
>11|.|TRBV5-1|TRBJ2-7|few
CASSANYEQYF
TGCGCCAGCAGCGCGAACTACGAGCAGTACTTC
>16|TRBD2|TRBV5-8|TRBJ2-1|few
CASSLLTSVKFNEQFF
TGTGCCAGCAGCTTACTGACTAGCGTTAAGTTTAATGAGCAGTTCTTC
>15|.|TRBV10-3|TRBJ2-3|many
CAISEEDRSTDTQYF
TGTGCCATCAGTGAGGAGGACAGAAGCACAGATACGCAGTATTTT
>10|.|TRBV2|TRBJ1-2|many
CANPFEGYTF
TGTGCCAACCCGTTCGAGGGCTACACCTTC
>15|TRBD2|TRBV11-3|TRBJ2-1|many
CASSVGTSGDNEQFF
TGTGCCAGCAGCGTCGGGACTAGCGGTGACAATGAGCAGTTCTTC
>15|.|TRBV27|TRBJ2-3|.
CASSSGARGTDTQYF
TGTGCCAGCAGTTCAGGGGCGCGCGGCACAGATACGCAGTATTTT